This T cell receptor beta chain stems from a study of T cells in Graves' hyperthyroidism and ophthalmopathy. Germline V gene lookup returns CDR1 KGHDR and CDR2 SFDVKD. Trimming took 3 bases from V and 8 from J; bases not matched to a gene: 5. The CDR3 loop spans 14 amino acids. Template material for amplifying TCR beta CDR3 regions consisted of RNA transcripts. HTBI primers were employed in a first-round RT-PCR of the TCR CDR3. TCRdb processed the multiplex PCR reads anew with MiXCR; each CDR3 protein has one entry. Of some 740,000 distinct CDR3 sequences detected, less than 15% appear once; the ten largest clones hold 10%. Diagnoses used clinical symptoms, serum thyroxine and TRAb, thyroid ultrasound and orbital computed tomography.

The sequence derives from a woman under 30 with Graves' hyperthyroidism. The gene calls are TRBV24-1 and TRBJ2-1, with 8 bases matching TRBD2. Input material: blood. The CDR3 here is CATSDSGRGDEQFF. The CDR3 bases are TGTGCCACCAGTGATAGCGGGAGAGGTGATGAGCAGTTCTTC.